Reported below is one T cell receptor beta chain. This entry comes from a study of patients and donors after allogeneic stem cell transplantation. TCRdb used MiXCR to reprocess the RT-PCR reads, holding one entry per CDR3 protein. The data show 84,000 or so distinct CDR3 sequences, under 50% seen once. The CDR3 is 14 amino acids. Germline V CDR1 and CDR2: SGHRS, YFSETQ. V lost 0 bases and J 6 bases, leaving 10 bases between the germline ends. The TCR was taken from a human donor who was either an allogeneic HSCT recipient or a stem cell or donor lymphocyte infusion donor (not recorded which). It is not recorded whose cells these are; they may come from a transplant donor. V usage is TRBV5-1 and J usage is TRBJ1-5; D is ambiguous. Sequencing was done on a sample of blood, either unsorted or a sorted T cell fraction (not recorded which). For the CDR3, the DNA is TGCGCCAGCAGCTTGGAGAGGGCAGGTCAGCCCCAGCATTTT. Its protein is CASSLERAGQPQHF.